This T cell receptor (beta chain) was sequenced during a study of human T cells and chemical hapten exposure. This clonotype was found a few times. Methods used by the authors: The median was around 100,000 TCRs per sample, ranging roughly 20,000 to 750,000. TCRdb processed the 5' RACE reads anew with MiXCR; each CDR3 protein has one entry. For this entry, the V and J calls and clone size follow TCRdb and not the study's own pipeline. The sample holds more than 60,000 distinct CDR3 sequences, 15% seen once. Before extraction, the whole blood was not fractionated, and total RNA was taken from it. This TCR was recovered from a female donor in good health.

The CDR3 is CASSSTRSNEQFF. As DNA, the CDR3 is TGTGCCAGCAGTTCTACTAGGAGCAATGAGCAGTTCTTC. This rearrangement joins TRBV6-5 to TRBJ2-1; the D gene is possibly TRBD2 (5 bases). Per the germline V gene, CDR1 is MNHEY and CDR2 is SVGAGI. Trimming shortened V by 4 bases and J by 6 bases, and 10 bases separated the two germline ends. The CDR3 extends over 13 amino acids.